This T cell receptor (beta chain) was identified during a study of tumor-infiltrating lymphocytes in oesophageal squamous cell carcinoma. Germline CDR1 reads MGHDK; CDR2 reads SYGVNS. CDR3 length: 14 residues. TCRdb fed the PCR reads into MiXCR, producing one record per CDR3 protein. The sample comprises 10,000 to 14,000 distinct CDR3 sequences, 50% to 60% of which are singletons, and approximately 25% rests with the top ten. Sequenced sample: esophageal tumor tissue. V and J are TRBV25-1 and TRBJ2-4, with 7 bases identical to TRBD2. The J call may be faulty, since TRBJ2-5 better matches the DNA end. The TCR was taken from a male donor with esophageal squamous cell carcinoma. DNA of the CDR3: TGTGCCAGCATGGGAGGGTTCCCACAAGAGACCCAGTACTTC. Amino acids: CASMGGFPQETQYF.